One T cell receptor beta chain is described in this entry. Its target is unknown. Time point in this sample: week 23, last vaccination. Doses consisted of 300 ug of mutant IDH1 20-mer peptide each, paired with topical imiquimod. The source of the sample is a study of a mutant IDH1 vaccine in newly diagnosed glioma. General study points: The occurrence of vaccine-induced immune responses was seen in around 94% of patients.

The CDR3 covers 15 residues. The V end lost 7 bases, the J end lost 8 bases, and 24 bases lay between the germline ends. CDR1 and CDR2 from the germline V gene are SGHDT and YYEEEE. Sequencing used immunoSEQ multiplex PCR; TCRdb keeps in-frame clones, though not all of them. The sample shows about 72,000 clones, 75% to 90% of them seen only once. The sample in question was PBMCs, obtained from a glioma patient whose treatment included an IDH1 peptide vaccine. This sequence joins TRBV5-6 and TRBJ1-2; no clear D gene. The TCR sequence derives from a man between 18 and 35 years old with glioma. The CDR3 region has the DNA TGTGCCAGCGCCAAGCCTCGGACCGGCAAATGGGGCTACACCTTC. It translates to CASAKPRTGKWGYTF.